This record concerns one T cell receptor (beta chain) sequence. These data belong to a study of blood T cell repertoires in COVID-19. About the research overall: Some COVID-19 samples were acute and others convalescent; all came from the United States, Italy and Spain. PBMCs, B-cell-depleted T cells, or T cells provided the cDNA or gDNA that made up the material.

This CDR3 is built from 16 residues. CDR1 is LGHNA and CDR2 is YSLEER in the germline V gene. V lost 1 base, J lost 4 bases, and 4 bases stayed unmatched. In the authors' methods: For nucleated cells, counts were estimated from reference gene primer amplification. Using immunoSEQ multiplex PCR, the repertoire was profiled, and TCRdb retains in-frame clones only, with some absent. The V and J calls and clone size were taken over from that table, and D and trimming were inferred from the DNA. The sample has about 47,000 clones; roughly 90% are singletons. What was sequenced was peripheral blood. The receptor was isolated from an older man with active or convalescent COVID-19. The chain combines TRBV4-3 with TRBJ2-6; 7 nucleotides line up with TRBD1. This CDR3 is CASSQGQGTGANVLTF. CDR3 sequence (DNA): TGCGCCAGCAGCCAAGGACAGGGAACCGGGGCCAACGTCCTGACTTTC.